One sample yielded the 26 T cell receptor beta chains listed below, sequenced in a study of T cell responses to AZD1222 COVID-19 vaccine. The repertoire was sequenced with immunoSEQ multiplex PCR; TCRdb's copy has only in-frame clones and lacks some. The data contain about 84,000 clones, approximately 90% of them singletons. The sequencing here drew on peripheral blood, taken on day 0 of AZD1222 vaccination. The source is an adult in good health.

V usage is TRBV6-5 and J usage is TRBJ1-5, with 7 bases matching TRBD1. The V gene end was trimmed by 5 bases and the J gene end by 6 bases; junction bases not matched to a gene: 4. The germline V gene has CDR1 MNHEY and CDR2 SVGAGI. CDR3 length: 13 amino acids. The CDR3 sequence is CASSKRGPQPQHF. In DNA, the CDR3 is TGTGCCAGCAGTAAGAGGGGGCCTCAGCCCCAGCATTTT.

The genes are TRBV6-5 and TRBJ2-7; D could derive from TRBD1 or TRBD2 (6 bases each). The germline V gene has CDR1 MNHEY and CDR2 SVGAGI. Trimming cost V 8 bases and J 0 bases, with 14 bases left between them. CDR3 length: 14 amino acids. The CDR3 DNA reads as TGTGCCAGCTATTGGGGGGACAACTCCTACGAGCAGTACTTC. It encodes CASYWGDNSYEQYF.

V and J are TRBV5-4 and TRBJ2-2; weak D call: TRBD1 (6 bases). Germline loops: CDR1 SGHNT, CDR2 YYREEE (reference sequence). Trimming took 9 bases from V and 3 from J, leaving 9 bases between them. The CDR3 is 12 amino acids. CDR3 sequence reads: CATRTDTGELFF. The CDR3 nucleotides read TGTGCCACCCGGACAGACACCGGGGAGCTGTTTTTT.

The CDR3 region has the DNA TGTGCCAGCAGTGACCGCACAGGGGACTCTGGAAACACCATATATTTT. Protein product: CASSDRTGDSGNTIYF. The rearrangement uses TRBV6-4 and TRBJ1-3; 7 positions match TRBD1. The junction had 4 bases not matched to a gene; V was cut back by 2 bases and J by 0 bases. The CDR3 is 16 amino acids. The germline CDR1 and CDR2 sequences are MRHNA and SNTAGT.

CDR3 bases: TGTGCCAGCCAGCCCAGACTAGCGGGTTACAATGAGCAGTTCTTC. This gives the protein CASQPRLAGYNEQFF. The chain employs TRBV27 and TRBJ2-1, with 10 positions matching TRBD2. This CDR3 region has 15 residues. Germline V CDR1 and CDR2: MNHEY, SMNVEV (reference sequence). J gave up 4 bases and V 8 bases, and 8 bases lay outside the gene matches.

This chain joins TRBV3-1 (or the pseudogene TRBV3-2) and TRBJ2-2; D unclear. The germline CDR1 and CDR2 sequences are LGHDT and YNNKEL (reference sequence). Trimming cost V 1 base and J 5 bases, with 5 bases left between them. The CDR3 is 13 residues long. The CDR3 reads CASSQVETGELFF. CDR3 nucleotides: TGTGCCAGCAGCCAAGTGGAAACCGGGGAGCTGTTTTTT.

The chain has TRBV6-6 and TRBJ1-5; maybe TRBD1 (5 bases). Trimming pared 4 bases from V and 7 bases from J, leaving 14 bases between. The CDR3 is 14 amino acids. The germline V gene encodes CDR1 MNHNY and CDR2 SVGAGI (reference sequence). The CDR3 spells CASSLLGVGQPQHF. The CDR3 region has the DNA TGTGCCAGCAGTTTACTAGGGGTAGGGCAGCCCCAGCATTTT.

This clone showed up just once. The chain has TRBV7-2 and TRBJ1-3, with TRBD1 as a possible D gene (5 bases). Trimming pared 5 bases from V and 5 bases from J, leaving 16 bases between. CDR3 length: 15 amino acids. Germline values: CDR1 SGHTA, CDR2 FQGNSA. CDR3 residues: CASSPDSLLRNTIYF. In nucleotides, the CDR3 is TGTGCCAGCAGCCCTGACAGTCTCTTAAGAAACACCATATATTTT.

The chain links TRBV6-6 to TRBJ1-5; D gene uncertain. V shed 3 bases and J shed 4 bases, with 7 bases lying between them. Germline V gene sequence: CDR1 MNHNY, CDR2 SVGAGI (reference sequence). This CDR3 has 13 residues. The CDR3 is CASSYDGNQPQHF. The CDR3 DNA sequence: TGTGCCAGCAGTTATGATGGGAATCAGCCCCAGCATTTT.

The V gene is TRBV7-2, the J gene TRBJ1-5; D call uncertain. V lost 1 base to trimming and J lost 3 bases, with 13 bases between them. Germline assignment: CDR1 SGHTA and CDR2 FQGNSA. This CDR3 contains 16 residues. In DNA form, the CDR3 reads TGTGCCAGCAGCTTAGGAGCCCGGGTCCACAATCAGCCCCAGCATTTT. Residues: CASSLGARVHNQPQHF.

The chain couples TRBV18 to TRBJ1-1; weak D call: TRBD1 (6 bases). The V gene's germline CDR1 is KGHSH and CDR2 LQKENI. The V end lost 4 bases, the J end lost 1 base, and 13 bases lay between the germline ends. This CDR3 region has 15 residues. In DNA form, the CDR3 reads TGTGCCAGCTCACTTATATCGACAGGGAACACTGAAGCTTTCTTT. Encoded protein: CASSLISTGNTEAFF.

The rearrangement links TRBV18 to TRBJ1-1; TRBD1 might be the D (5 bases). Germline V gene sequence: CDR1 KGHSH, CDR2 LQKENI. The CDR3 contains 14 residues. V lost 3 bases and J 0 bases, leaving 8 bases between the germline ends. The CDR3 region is CASSPGGMNTEAFF. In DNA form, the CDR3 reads TGTGCCAGCTCACCTGGGGGGATGAACACTGAAGCTTTCTTT.

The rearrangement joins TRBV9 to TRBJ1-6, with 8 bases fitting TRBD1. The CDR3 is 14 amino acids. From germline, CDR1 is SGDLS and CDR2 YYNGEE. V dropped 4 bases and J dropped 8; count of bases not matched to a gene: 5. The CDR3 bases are TGTGCCAGCAGCACGACAGGGGATGATTCACCCCTCCACTTT. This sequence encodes CASSTTGDDSPLHF.

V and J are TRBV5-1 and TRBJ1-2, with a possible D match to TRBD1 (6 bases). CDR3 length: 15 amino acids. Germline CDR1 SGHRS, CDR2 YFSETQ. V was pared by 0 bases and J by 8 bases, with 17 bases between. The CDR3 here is CASSLEVQGSGGYTF. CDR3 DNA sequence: TGCGCCAGCAGCTTGGAAGTACAGGGCTCGGGCGGCTACACCTTC.

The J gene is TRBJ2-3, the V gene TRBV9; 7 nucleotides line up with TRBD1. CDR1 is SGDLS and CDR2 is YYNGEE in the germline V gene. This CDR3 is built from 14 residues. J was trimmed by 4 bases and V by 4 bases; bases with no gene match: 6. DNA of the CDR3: TGTGCCAGCAGCAACAGGGGCGGTGCAGATACGCAGTATTTT. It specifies CASSNRGGADTQYF.

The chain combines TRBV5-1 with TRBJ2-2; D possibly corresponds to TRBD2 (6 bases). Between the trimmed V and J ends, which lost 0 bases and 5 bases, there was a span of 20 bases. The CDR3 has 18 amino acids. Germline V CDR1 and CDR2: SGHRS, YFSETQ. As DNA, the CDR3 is TGCGCCAGCAGCTTGGTAGTAGCGGCTAGTAGTGGAACCGGGGAGCTGTTTTTT. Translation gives CASSLVVAASSGTGELFF.

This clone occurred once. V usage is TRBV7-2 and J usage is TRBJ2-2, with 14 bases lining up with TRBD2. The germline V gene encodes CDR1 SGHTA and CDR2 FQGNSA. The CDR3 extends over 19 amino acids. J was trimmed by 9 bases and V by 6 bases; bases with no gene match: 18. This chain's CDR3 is CASRPWGTTGTSGGWELFF. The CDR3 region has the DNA TGTGCCAGCAGGCCCTGGGGGACGACCGGGACTAGCGGGGGCTGGGAGCTGTTTTTT.

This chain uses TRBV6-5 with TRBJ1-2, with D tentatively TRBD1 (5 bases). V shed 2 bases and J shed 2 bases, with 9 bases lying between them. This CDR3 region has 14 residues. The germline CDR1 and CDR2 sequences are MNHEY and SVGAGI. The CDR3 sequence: CASSYRGRNYGYTF. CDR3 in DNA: TGTGCCAGCAGTTACCGGGGACGGAACTATGGCTACACCTTC.

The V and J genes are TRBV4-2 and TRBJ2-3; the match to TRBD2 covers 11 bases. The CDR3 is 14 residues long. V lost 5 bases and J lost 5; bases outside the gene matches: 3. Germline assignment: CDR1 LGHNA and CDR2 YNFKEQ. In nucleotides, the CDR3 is TGTGCCAGCAGCATAGCGGGAGGGGGAGATACGCAGTATTTT. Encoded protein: CASSIAGGGDTQYF.

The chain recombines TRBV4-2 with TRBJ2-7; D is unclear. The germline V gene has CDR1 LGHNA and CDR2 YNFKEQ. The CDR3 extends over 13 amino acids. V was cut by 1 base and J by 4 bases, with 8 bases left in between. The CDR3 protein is CASSQGNGYEQYF. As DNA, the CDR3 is TGTGCCAGCAGCCAAGGCAACGGATACGAGCAGTACTTC.

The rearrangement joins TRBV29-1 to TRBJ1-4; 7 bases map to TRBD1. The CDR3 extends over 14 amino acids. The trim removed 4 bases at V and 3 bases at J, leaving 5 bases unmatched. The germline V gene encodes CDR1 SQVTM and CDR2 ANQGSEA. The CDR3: CSVGLGGPNEKLFF. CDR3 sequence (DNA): TGCAGCGTTGGTTTAGGGGGCCCTAATGAAAAACTGTTTTTT.

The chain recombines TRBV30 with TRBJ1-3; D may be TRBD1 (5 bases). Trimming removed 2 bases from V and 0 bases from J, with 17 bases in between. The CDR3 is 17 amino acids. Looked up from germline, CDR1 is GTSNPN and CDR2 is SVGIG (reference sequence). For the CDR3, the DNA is TGTGCCTGGAGTCGCGGGGGAGGGGCCGACTCTGGAAACACCATATATTTT. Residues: CAWSRGGGADSGNTIYF.

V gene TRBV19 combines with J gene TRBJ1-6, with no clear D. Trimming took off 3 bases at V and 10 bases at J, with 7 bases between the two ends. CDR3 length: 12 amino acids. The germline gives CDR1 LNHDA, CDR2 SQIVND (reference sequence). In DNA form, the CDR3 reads TGTGCCAGTAGTATGGGGTACTCACCCCTCCACTTT. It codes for CASSMGYSPLHF.

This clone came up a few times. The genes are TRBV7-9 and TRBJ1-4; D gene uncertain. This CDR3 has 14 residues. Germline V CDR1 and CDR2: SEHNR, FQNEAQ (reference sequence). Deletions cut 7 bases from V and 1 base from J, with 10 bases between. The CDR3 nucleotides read TGTGCCAGCACCCCCATGGGAACTAATGAAAAACTGTTTTTT. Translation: CASTPMGTNEKLFF.

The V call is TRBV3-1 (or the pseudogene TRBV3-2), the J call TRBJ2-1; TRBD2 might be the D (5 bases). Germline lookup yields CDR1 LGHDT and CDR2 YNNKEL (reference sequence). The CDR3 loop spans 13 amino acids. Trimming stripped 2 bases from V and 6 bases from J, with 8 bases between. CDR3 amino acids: CASSQSGPNEQFF. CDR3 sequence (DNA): TGTGCCAGCAGCCAAAGCGGTCCCAATGAGCAGTTCTTC.

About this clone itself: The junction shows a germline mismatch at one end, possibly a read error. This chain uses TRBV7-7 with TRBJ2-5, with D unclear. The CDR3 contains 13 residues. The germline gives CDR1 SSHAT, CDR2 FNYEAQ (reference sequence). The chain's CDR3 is CASSPLTQETQYF. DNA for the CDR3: TGTGCTAGCAGCCCCTTGACCCAAGAGACCCAGTACTTC.